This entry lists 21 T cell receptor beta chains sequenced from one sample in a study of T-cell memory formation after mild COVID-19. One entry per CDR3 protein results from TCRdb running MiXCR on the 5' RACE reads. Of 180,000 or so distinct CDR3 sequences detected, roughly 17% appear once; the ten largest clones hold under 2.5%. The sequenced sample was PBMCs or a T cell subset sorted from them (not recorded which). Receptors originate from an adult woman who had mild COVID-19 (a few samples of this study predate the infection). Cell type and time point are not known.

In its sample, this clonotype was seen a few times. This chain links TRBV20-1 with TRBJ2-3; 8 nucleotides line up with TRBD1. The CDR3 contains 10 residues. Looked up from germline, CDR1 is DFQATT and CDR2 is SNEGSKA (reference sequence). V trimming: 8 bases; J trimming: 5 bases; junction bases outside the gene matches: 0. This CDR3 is CSTGGDTQYF. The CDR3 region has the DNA TGCAGTACAGGGGGAGATACGCAGTATTTT.

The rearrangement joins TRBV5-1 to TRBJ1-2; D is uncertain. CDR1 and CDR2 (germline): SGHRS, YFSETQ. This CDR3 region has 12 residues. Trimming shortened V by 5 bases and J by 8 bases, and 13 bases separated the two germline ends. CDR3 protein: CASSELGVGYTF. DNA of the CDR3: TGCGCCAGCAGTGAGCTCGGCGTCGGCTACACCTTC.

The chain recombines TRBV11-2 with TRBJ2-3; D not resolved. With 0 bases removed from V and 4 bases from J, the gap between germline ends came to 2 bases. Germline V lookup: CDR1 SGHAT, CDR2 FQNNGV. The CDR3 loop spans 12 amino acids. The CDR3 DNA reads TGTGCCAGCAGCTTAGAAGCAGATACGCAGTATTTT. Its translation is CASSLEADTQYF.

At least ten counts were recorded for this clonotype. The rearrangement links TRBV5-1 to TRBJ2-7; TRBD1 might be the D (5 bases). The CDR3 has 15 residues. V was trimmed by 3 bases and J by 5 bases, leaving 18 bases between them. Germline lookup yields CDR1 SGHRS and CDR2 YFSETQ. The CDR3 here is CASSSYRTQFDEQYF. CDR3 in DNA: TGCGCCAGCAGCTCCTACAGGACCCAGTTCGACGAGCAGTACTTC.

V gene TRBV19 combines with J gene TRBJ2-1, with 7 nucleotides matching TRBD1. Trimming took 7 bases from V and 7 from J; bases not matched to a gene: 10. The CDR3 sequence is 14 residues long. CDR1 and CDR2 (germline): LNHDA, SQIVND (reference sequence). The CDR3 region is CASTPRDSFNEQFF. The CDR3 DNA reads TGTGCCAGTACCCCCCGGGACAGTTTTAATGAGCAGTTCTTC.

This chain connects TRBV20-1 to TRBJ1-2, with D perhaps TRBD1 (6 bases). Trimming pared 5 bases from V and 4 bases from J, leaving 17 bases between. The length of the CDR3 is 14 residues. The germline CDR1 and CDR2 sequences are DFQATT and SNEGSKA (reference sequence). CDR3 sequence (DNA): TGCAGTGCTCGACCATACCAGGGGTCCTATGGCTACACCTTC. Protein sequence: CSARPYQGSYGYTF.

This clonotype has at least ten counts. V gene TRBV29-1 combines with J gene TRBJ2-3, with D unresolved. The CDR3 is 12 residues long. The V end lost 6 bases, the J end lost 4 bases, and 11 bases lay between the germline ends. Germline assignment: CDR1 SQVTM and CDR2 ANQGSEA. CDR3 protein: CSVQPGPDTQYF. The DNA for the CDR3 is TGCAGCGTCCAACCGGGCCCAGATACGCAGTATTTT.

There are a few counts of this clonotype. The CDR3 here is CASSLFGDTQYF. CDR3 bases: TGTGCCAGCAGCTTGTTTGGCGATACGCAGTATTTT. The J gene is TRBJ2-3, the V gene TRBV7-2; D call uncertain. The V end lost 3 bases, the J end lost 6 bases, and 7 bases lay between the germline ends. CDR1 SGHTA and CDR2 FQGNSA come from the germline V gene. The CDR3 covers 12 residues.

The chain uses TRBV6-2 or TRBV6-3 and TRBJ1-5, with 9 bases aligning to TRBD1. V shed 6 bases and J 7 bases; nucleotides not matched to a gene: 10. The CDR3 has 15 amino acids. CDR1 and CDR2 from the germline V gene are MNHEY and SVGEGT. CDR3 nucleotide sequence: TGTGCCAGCAGCCATGGGACAGGGAAGATGCAGCCCCAGCATTTT. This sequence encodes CASSHGTGKMQPQHF.

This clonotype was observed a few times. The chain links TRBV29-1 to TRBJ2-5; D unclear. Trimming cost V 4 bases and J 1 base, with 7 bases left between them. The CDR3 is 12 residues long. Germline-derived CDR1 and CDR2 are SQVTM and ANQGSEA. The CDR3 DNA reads TGCAGCGTTGTAGGCTTCCAAGAGACCCAGTACTTC. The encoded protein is CSVVGFQETQYF.

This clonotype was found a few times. The CDR3 loop is CASSSSLAGGETQYF. CDR3 DNA sequence: TGTGCCAGCAGCTCATCTTTGGCGGGGGGGGAGACCCAGTACTTC. The chain links TRBV7-9 to TRBJ2-5; 9 nucleotides line up with TRBD2. The CDR3 consists of 15 residues. Germline V gene data show CDR1 as SEHNR and CDR2 as FQNEAQ (reference sequence). J gave up 5 bases and V 4 bases, and 8 bases lay outside the gene matches. Together with reference TRBV7-9 and TRBJ2-5, the CDR3 gives the full variable domain: DTGVSQNPRHKITKRGQNVTFRCDPISEHNRLYWYRQTLGQGPEFLTYFQNEAQLEKSRLLSDRFSAERPKGSFSTLEIQRTEQGDSAMYLCASSSSLAGGETQYFGPGTRLLVL.

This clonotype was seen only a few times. The CDR3 loop is CASSSRLRQLANYGYTF. The CDR3 DNA follows: TGTGCCAGCAGCTCCCGATTACGACAGTTAGCTAACTATGGCTACACCTTC. The V call is TRBV5-6, the J call TRBJ1-2; maybe TRBD1 (5 bases). The CDR3 is made up of 17 amino acids. Germline V gene lookup returns CDR1 SGHDT and CDR2 YYEEEE. Trimming pared 3 bases from V and 0 bases from J, leaving 18 bases between.

The CDR3 DNA reads as TGCGCCAGCAGCAGGGATGGGACTAGCATGGAGACCCAGTACTTC. This sequence encodes CASSRDGTSMETQYF. This chain joins TRBV5-1 and TRBJ2-5, with TRBD2 matching over 9 bases. The CDR3 covers 15 residues. With V trimmed by 4 bases and J by 5 bases, 9 bases remained unmatched. Germline-derived CDR1 and CDR2 are SGHRS and YFSETQ.

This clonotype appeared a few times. CDR3 loop: CASSWGQGAQFF. CDR3 coding DNA: TGCGCCAGCAGCTGGGGACAGGGTGCGCAGTTCTTC. The J gene is TRBJ2-1, the V gene TRBV5-1; 9 bases agree with TRBD1. CDR3 length equals 12 residues. CDR1 and CDR2 from the germline V gene are SGHRS and YFSETQ. The J segment lost 12 bases and the V segment lost 3 bases, leaving 4 bases of the junction unmatched.

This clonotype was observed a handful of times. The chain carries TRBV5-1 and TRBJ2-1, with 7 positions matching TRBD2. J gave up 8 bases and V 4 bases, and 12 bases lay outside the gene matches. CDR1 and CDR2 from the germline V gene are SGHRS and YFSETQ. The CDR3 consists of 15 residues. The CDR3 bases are TGCGCCAGCAGCCCAAGTCCAGCGGGGAGCCATGAGCAGTTCTTC. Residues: CASSPSPAGSHEQFF.

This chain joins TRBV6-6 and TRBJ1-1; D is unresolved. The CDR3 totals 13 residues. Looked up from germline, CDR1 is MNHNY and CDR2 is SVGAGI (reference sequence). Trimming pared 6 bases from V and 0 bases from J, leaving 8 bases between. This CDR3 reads CASRYGMNTEAFF. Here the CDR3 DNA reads TGTGCCAGCAGATATGGGATGAACACTGAAGCTTTCTTT.

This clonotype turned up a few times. The DNA of the CDR3 is TGTGCCAGCATGCTCGGGGGACCCTCCTACGAGCAGTACTTC. It is translated as CASMLGGPSYEQYF. This sequence joins TRBV12-3 or TRBV12-4 and TRBJ2-7, with D tentatively TRBD2 (6 bases). Trimming removed 7 bases at V and 0 bases at J, with 13 bases between. CDR3 length: 14 amino acids.

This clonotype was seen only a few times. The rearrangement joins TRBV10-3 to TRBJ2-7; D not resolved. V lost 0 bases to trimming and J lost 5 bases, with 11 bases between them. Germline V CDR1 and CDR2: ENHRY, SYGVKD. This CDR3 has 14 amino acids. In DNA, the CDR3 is TGTGCCATCAGTGAGTCTTCCGGTGGCCACGAGCAGTACTTC. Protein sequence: CAISESSGGHEQYF.

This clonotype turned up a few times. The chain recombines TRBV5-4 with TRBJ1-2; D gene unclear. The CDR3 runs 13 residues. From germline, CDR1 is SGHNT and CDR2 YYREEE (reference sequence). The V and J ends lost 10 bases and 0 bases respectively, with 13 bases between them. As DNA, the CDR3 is TGTGCCGGCTCGACACCCGCTAACTATGGCTACACCTTC. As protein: CAGSTPANYGYTF.

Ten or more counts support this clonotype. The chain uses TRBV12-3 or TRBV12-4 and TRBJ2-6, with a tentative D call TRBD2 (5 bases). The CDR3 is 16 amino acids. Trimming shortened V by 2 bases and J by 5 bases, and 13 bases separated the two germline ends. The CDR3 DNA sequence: TGTGCCAGCAGTTTAAACAGTCCGGGAAGGGCCAACGTCCTGACTTTC. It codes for CASSLNSPGRANVLTF.

DNA for the CDR3: TGTGCCACCAGGGCTAGCGGGACCTACGAGCAGTACTTC. Encoded protein: CATRASGTYEQYF. The J gene is TRBJ2-7, the V gene TRBV24-1, with TRBD2 matching 9 bases. V lost 7 bases and J lost 2; bases outside the gene matches: 2. Germline CDR1 KGHDR, CDR2 SFDVKD. This CDR3 comprises 13 residues.